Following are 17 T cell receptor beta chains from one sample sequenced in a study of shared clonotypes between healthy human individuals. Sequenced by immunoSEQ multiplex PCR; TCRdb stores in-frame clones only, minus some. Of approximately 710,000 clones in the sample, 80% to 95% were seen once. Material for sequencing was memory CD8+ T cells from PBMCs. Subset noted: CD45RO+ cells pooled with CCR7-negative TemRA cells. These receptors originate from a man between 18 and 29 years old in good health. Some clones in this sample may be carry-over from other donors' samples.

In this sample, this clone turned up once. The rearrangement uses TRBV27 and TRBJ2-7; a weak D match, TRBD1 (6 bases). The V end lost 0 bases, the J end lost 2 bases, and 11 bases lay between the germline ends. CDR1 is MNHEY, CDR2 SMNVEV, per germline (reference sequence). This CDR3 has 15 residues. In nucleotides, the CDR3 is TGTGCCAGCAGTTTATCGGTCGGACAGACCTACGAGCAGTACTTC. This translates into CASSLSVGQTYEQYF.

CDR3 in amino acids: CSGAGTFNEQFF. CDR3 nucleotides: TGCAGCGGCGCTGGGACTTTCAATGAGCAGTTCTTC. This chain links TRBV29-1 with TRBJ2-1; TRBD2 is a possible D gene (6 bases). This CDR3 is 12 amino acids long. CDR1 is SQVTM and CDR2 is ANQGSEA in the germline V gene. Trimming removed 7 bases from V and 6 bases from J, with 13 bases in between.

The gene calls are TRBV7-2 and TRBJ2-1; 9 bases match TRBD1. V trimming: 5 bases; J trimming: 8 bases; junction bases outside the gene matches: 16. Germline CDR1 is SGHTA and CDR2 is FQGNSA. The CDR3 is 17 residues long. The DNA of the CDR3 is TGTGCCAGCAGCCTGACTAACAACAGGGGGCTAGGCTATGAGCAGTTCTTC. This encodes CASSLTNNRGLGYEQFF.

The CDR3 here is CASSLWGSYEQYF. As DNA, the CDR3 is TGTGCCAGCAGTTTATGGGGGAGCTACGAGCAGTACTTC. The chain combines TRBV27 with TRBJ2-7, with D perhaps matching TRBD1 or TRBD2 (5 bases each). The CDR3 length is 13 residues. Trimming pared 1 base from V and 3 bases from J, leaving 7 bases between. CDR1 MNHEY and CDR2 SMNVEV come from the germline V gene (reference sequence).

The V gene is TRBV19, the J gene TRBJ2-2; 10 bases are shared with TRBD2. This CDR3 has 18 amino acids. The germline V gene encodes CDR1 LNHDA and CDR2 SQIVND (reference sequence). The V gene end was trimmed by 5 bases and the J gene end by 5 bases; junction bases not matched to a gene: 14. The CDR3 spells CASSLRAGGPVWTGELFF. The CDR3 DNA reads TGTGCCAGTAGTCTTCGAGCGGGAGGGCCGGTTTGGACCGGGGAGCTGTTTTTT.

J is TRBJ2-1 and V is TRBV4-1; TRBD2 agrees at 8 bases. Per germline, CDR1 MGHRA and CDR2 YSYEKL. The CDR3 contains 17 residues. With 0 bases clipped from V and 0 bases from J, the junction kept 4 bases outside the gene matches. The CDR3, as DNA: TGCGCCAGCAGCCAAGAGTCCGGGACTAGCTCCTACAATGAGCAGTTCTTC. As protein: CASSQESGTSSYNEQFF.

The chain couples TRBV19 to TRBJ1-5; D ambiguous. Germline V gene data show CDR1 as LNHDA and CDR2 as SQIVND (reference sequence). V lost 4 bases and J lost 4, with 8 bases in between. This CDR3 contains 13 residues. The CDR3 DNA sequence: TGTGCCAGTAGTAGTGGGCTAAATCAGCCCCAGCATTTT. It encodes CASSSGLNQPQHF.

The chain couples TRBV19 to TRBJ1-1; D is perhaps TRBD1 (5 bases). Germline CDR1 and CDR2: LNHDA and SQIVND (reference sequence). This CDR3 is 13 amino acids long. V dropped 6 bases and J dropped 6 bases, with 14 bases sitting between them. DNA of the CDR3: TGTGCCAGTAGCGGGACTCAGATGTCTGAAGCTTTCTTT. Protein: CASSGTQMSEAFF.

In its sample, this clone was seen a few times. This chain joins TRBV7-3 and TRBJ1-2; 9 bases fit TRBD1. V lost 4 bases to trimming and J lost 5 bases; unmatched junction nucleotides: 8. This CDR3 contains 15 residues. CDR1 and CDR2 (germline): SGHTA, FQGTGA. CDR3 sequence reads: CASSSTGGQGYGYTF. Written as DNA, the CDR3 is TGTGCCAGCAGCTCAACCGGGGGACAGGGATATGGCTACACCTTC.

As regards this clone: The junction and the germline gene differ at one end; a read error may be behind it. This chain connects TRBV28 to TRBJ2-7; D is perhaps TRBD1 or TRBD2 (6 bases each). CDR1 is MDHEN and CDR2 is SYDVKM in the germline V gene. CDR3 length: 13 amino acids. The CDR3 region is CARSFRGAGEQYF. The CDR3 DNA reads TGTGCCCGCAGTTTTAGGGGGGCGGGGGAGCAGTACTTC. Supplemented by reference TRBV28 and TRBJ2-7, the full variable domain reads DVKVTQSSRYLVKRTGEKVFLECVQDMDHENMFWYRQDPGLGLRLIYFSYDVKMKEKGDIPEGYSVSREKKERFSLILESASTNQTSMYLCARSFRGAGEQYFGPGTRLTVT.

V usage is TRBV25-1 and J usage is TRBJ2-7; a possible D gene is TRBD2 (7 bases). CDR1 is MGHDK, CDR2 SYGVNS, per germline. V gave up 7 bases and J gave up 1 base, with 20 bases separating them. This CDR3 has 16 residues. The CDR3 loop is CASINPGEGGSYEQYF. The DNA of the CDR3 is TGTGCCAGCATCAACCCAGGGGAGGGGGGATCCTACGAGCAGTACTTC.

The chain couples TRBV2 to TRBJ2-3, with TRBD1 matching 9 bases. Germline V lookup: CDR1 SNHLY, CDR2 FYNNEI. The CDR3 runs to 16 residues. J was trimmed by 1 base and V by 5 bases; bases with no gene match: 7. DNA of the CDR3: TGTGCCAGCAGTATCCCCCGGACAGGGGGCACAGATACGCAGTATTTT. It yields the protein CASSIPRTGGTDTQYF.

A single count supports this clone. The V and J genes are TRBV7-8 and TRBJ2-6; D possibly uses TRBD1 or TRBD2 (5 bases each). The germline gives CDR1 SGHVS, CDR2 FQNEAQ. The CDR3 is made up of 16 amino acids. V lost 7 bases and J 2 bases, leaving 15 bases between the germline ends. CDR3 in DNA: TGTGCCAGCACCAAAAGGTCGGGGCCTGGGGCCAACGTCCTGACTTTC. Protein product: CASTKRSGPGANVLTF.

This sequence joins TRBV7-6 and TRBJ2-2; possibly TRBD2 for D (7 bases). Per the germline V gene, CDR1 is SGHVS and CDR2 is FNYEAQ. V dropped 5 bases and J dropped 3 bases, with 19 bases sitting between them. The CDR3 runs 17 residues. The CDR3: CASSRPWGGSDTGELFF. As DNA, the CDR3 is TGTGCCAGCAGCCGGCCCTGGGGGGGCTCAGACACCGGGGAGCTGTTTTTT.

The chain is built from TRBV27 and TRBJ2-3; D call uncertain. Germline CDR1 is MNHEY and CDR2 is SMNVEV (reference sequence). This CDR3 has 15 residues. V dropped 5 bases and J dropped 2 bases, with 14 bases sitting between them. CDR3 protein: CASSLGPNPTDTQYF. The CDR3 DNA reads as TGTGCCAGCAGTCTAGGACCCAACCCCACAGATACGCAGTATTTT.

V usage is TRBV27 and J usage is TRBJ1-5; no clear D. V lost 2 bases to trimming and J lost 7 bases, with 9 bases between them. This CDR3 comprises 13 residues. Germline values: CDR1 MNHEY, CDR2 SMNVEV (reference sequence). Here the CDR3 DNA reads TGTGCCAGCAGTTTAACTACCGGCCAGCCCCAGCATTTT. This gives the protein CASSLTTGQPQHF.

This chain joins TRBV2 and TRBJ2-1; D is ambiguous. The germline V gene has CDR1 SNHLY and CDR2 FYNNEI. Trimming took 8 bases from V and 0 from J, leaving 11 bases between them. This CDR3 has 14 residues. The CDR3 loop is CASPGSSSYNEQFF. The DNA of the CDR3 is TGTGCCAGCCCTGGATCAAGCTCCTACAATGAGCAGTTCTTC.